This T cell receptor beta chain stems from a study of chemoradiotherapy in HPV16-positive cancers. Across the whole study: Candidate HPV-specific T-cell clones and common TCR motifs came from functional assays in a couple of HPV16-positive patients.

The assay was immunoSEQ multiplex PCR, and TCRdb's table has in-frame clones only and misses some. Among some 4,600 clones listed, 85% to 90% were seen once. A note on this clone: No antigen is known for it.

Trimming removed 1 base from V and 4 bases from J, with 10 bases in between. CDR1 is SEHNR and CDR2 is FQNEAQ in the germline V gene (reference sequence). The CDR3 totals 14 residues. Repeated repertoire sampling spanned the course of chemoradiotherapy. General study findings and limits: During treatment, candidate HPV-specific clones and E7-related motifs expanded in tumor. In HPV16-positive patients, HPV-responsive T-cell expansion tracked better recurrence-free survival.

The chain links TRBV7-9 to TRBJ1-2; possible D gene TRBD1, 6 bases. This sample was obtained from a patient who underwent chemoradiotherapy. This receptor was identified in a human donor with HPV-associated anogenital cancer. CDR3 in DNA: TGTGCCAGCAGCTTAGGGGGGGCCCTCTATGGCTACACCTTC. It encodes CASSLGGALYGYTF.